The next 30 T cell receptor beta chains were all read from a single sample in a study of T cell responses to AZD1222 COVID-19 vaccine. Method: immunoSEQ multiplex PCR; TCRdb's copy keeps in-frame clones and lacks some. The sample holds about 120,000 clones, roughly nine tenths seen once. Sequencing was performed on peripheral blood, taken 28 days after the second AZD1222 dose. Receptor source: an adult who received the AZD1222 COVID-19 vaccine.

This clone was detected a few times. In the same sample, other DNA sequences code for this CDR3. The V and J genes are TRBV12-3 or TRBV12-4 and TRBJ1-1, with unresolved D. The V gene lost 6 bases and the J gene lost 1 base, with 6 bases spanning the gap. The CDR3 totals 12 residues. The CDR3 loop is CASSFGNTEAFF. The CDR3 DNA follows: TGTGCCAGCAGCTTCGGGAACACTGAAGCTTTCTTT.

The CDR3 protein is CASSLERANSPLHF. CDR3 in DNA: TGTGCCAGCAGCTTGGAGCGGGCTAATTCACCCCTCCACTTT. This chain joins TRBV5-4 and TRBJ1-6; D gene unclear. The V end lost 0 bases, the J end lost 6 bases, and 7 bases lay between the germline ends. The CDR3 runs to 14 residues. Looked up from germline, CDR1 is SGHNT and CDR2 is YYREEE (reference sequence).

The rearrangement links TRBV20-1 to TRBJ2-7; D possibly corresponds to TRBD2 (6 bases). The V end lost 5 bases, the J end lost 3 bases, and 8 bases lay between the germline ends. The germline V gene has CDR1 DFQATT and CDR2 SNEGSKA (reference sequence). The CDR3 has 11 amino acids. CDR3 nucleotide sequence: TGCAGTGCTCTGCGGGGCTACGAGCAGTACTTC. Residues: CSALRGYEQYF.

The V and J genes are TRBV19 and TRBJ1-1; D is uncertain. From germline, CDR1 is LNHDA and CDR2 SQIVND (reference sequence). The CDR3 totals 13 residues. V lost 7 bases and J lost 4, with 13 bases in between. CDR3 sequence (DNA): TGTGCCAGTATCCCCAGTAGTCTCACTGAAGCTTTCTTT. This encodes CASIPSSLTEAFF.

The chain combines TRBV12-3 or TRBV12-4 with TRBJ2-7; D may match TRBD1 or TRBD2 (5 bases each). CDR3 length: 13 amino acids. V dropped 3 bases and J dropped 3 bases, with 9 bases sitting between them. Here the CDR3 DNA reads TGTGCCAGCAGTTTCCTGGGGGTCTACGAGCAGTACTTC. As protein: CASSFLGVYEQYF.

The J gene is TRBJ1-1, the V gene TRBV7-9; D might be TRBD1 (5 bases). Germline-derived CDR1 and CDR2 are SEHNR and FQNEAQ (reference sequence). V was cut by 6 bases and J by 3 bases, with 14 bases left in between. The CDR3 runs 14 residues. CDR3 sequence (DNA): TGTGCCAGCAGGCTCCGTCCGGGGGACACTGAAGCTTTCTTT. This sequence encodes CASRLRPGDTEAFF.

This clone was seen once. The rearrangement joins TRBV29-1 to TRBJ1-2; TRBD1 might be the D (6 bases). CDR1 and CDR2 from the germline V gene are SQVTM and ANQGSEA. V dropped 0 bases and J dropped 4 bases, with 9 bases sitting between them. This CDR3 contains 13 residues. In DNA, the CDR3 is TGCAGCGTTGAAGAGAAGGGGGTCTATGGCTACACCTTC. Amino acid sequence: CSVEEKGVYGYTF.

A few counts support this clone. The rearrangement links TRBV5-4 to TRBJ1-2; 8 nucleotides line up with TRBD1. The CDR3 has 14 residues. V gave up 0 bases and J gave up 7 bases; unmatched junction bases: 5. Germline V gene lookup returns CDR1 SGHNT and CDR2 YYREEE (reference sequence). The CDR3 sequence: CASSLGGTGGGYTF. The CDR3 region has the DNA TGTGCCAGCAGCTTGGGAGGGACAGGCGGTGGCTACACCTTC. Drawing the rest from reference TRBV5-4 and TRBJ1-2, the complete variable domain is ETGVTQSPTHLIKTRGQQVTLRCSSQSGHNTVSWYQQALGQGPQFIFQYYREEENGRGNFPPRFSGLQFPNYSSELNVNALELDDSALYLCASSLGGTGGGYTFGSGTRLTVV.

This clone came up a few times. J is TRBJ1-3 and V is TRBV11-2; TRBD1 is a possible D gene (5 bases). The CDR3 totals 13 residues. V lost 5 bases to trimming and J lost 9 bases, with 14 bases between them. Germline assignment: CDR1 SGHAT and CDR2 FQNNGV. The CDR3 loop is CASSGRGQGTIYF. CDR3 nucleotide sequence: TGTGCCAGCAGCGGTAGGGGTCAAGGCACCATATATTTT.

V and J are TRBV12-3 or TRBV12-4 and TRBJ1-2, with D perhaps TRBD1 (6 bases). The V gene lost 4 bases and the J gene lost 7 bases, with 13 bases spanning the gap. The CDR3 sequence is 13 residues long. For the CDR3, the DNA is TGTGCCAGCAGTTGGGGGACAAGCTTTGGCTACACCTTC. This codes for CASSWGTSFGYTF.

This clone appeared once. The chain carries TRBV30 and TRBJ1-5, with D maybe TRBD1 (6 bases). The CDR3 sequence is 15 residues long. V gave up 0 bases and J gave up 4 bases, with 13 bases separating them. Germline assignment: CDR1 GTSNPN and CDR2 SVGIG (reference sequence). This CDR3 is CAWSVVGAGNQPQHF. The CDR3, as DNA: TGTGCCTGGAGTGTAGTGGGGGCGGGAAATCAGCCCCAGCATTTT.

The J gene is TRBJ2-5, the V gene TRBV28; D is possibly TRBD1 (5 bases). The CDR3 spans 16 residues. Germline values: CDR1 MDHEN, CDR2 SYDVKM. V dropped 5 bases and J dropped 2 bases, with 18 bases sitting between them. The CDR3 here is CASSEHAGLRQETQYF. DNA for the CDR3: TGTGCCAGCAGTGAACACGCAGGGTTGCGGCAAGAGACCCAGTACTTC.

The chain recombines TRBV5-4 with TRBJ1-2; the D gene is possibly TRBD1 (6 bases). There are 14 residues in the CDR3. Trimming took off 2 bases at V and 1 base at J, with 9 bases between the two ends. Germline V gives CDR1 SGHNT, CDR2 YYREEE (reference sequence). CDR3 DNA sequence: TGTGCCAGCAGCTTTCAGGGGTATAACTATGGCTACACCTTC. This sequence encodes CASSFQGYNYGYTF.

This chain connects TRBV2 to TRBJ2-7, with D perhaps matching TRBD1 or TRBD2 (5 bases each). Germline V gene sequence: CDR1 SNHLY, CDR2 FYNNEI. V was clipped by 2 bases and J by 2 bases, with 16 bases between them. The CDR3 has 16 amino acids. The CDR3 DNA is TGTGCCAGCAGTGAATTCTCAGCCAGGGACGCCTACGAGCAGTACTTC. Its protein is CASSEFSARDAYEQYF.

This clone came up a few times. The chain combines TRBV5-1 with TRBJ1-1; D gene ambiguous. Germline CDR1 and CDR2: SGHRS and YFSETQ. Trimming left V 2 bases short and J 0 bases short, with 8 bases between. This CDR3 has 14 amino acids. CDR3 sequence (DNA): TGCGCCAGCAGCTTTTCAGCGTTGAACACTGAAGCTTTCTTT. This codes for CASSFSALNTEAFF.

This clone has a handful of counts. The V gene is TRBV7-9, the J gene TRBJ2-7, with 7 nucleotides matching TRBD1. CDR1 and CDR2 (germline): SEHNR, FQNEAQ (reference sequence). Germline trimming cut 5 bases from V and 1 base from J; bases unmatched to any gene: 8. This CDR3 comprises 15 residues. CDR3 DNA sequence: TGTGCCAGCAGCCTATCGGGACAGCCGTCCTACGAGCAGTACTTC. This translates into CASSLSGQPSYEQYF. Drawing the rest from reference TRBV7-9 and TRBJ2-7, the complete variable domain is DTGVSQNPRHKITKRGQNVTFRCDPISEHNRLYWYRQTLGQGPEFLTYFQNEAQLEKSRLLSDRFSAERPKGSFSTLEIQRTEQGDSAMYLCASSLSGQPSYEQYFGPGTRLTVT.

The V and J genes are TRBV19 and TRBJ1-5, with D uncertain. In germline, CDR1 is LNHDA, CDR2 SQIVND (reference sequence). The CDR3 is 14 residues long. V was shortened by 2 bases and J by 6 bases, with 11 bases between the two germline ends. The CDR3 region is CASSIYGVRQPQHF. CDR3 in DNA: TGTGCCAGTAGTATATATGGGGTTCGTCAGCCCCAGCATTTT.

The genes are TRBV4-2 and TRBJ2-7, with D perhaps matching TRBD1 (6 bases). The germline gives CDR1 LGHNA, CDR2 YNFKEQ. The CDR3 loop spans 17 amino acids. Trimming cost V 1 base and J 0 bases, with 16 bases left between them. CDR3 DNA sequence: TGTGCCAGCAGCCAAGGCGCAGGGGCAGGGAGCTCCTACGAGCAGTACTTC. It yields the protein CASSQGAGAGSSYEQYF.

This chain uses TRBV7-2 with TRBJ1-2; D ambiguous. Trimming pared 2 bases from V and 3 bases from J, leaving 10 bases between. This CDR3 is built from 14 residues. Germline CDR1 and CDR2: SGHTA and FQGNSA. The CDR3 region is CASSLWMTDYGYTF. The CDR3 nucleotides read TGTGCCAGCAGCTTATGGATGACGGACTATGGCTACACCTTC.

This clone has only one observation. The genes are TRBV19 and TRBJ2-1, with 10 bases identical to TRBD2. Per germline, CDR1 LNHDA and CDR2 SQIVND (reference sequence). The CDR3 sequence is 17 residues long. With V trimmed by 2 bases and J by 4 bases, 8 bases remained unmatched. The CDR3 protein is CASSIWASGGTYNEQFF. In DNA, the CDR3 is TGTGCCAGTAGTATATGGGCTAGCGGGGGAACTTACAATGAGCAGTTCTTC.

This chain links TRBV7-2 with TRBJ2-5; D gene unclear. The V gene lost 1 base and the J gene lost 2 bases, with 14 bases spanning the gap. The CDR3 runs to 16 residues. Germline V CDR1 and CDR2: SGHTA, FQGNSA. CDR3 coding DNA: TGTGCCAGCAGCTTAGGGATTGGGTTAGGGCAAGAGACCCAGTACTTC. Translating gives CASSLGIGLGQETQYF. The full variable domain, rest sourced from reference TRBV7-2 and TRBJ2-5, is GAGVSQSPSNKVTEKGKDVELRCDPISGHTALYWYRQSLGQGLEFLIYFQGNSAPDKSGLPSDRFSAERTGGSVSTLTIQRTQQEDSAVYLCASSLGIGLGQETQYFGPGTRLLVL.

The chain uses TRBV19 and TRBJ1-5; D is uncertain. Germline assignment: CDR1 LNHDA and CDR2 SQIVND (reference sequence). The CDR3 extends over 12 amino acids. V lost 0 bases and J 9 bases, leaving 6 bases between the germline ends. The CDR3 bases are TGTGCCAGTAGTATAGAGGCCCGGCCCCAGCATTTT. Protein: CASSIEARPQHF.

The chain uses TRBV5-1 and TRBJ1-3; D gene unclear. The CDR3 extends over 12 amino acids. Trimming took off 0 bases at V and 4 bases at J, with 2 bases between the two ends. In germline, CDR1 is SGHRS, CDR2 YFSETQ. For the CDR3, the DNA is TGCGCCAGCAGCTTGGAAGGAAACACCATATATTTT. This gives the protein CASSLEGNTIYF. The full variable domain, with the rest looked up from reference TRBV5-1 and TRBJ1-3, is KAGVTQTPRYLIKTRGQQVTLSCSPISGHRSVSWYQQTPGQGLQFLFEYFSETQRNKGNFPGRFSGRQFSNSRSEMNVSTLELGDSALYLCASSLEGNTIYFGEGSWLTVV.

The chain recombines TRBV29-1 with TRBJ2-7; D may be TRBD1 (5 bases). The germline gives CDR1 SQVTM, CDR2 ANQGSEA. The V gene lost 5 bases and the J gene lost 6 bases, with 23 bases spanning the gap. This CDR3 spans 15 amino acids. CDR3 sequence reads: CSVSETAQSASEQYF. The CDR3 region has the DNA TGCAGCGTTAGCGAGACAGCTCAATCGGCCAGCGAGCAGTACTTC.

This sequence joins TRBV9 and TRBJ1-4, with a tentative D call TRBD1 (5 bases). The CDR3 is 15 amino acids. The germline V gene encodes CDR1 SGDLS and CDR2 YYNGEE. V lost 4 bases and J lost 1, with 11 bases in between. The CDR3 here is CASSPRGITNEKLFF. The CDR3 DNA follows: TGTGCCAGCAGCCCCCGGGGGATAACTAATGAAAAACTGTTTTTT.

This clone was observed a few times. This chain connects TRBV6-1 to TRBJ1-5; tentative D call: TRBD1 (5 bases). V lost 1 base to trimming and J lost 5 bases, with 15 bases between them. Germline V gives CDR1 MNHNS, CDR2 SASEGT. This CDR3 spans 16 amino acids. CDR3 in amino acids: CASSEDKGRRDQPQHF. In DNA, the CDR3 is TGTGCCAGCAGTGAAGATAAGGGGCGTAGAGATCAGCCCCAGCATTTT.

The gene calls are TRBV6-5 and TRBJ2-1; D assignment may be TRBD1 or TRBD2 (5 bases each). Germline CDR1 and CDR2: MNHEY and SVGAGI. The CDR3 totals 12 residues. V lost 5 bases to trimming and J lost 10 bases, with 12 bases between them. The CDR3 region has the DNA TGTGCCAGCAGTAGGGACCTGGGAGAGCAGTTCTTC. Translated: CASSRDLGEQFF.

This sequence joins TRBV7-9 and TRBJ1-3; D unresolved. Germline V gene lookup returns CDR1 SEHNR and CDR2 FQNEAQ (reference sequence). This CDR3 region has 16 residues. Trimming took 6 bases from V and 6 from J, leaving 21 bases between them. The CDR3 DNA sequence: TGTGCCAGCAGTCCAAGGACGCTCACTAAGGCAAACACCATATATTTT. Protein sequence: CASSPRTLTKANTIYF.

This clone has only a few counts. The CDR3 region has the DNA TGTGCCAGCAGCGTAGGCCCGGGAGCTGGAAACACCATATATTTT. Translation: CASSVGPGAGNTIYF. The rearrangement joins TRBV9 to TRBJ1-3, with D unclear. Germline V gene sequence: CDR1 SGDLS, CDR2 YYNGEE. This CDR3 is built from 15 residues. The ends were cut back, 0 bases at V and 2 bases at J, with 9 bases in the middle. Full variable domain (remainder filled in from reference TRBV9 and TRBJ1-3): DSGVTQTPKHLITATGQRVTLRCSPRSGDLSVYWYQQSLDQGLQFLIQYYNGEERAKGNILERFSAQQFPDLHSELNLSSLELGDSALYFCASSVGPGAGNTIYFGEGSWLTVV.

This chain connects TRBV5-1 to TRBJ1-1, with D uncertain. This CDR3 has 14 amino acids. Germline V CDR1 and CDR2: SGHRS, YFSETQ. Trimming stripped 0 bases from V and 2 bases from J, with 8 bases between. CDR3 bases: TGCGCCAGCAGCTTGGTTCCGGGCAACACTGAAGCTTTCTTT. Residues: CASSLVPGNTEAFF.